Sequencing of this TCR beta chain was carried out in a study of cytomegalovirus exposure and HLA in healthy donors. Study-wide findings and caveats: Generally TCR sequences proved uncommon, though certain public TCRs appeared in numerous donors.

Use of 60 Vbeta and 13 Jbeta primers characterized the PCR. Produced via immunoSEQ multiplex PCR; TCRdb's table is partial and in-frame only. Of some 160,000 clones in the sample, roughly four fifths were seen once. Concerning this clone itself: Its antigen is undetermined.

With 0 bases removed from V and 1 base from J, the gap between germline ends came to 9 bases. CDR1 is GTSNPN and CDR2 is SVGIG in the germline V gene (reference sequence). The CDR3 has 14 residues. V usage is TRBV30 and J usage is TRBJ1-2, with a tentative D call TRBD1 (6 bases). The receptor's source is a man between 40 and 49 years old in good health and CMV-seronegative. Source material: PBMCs. CDR3: CAWSVQQGNYGYTF. The CDR3 nucleotides are TGTGCCTGGAGTGTACAACAGGGTAACTATGGCTACACCTTC.